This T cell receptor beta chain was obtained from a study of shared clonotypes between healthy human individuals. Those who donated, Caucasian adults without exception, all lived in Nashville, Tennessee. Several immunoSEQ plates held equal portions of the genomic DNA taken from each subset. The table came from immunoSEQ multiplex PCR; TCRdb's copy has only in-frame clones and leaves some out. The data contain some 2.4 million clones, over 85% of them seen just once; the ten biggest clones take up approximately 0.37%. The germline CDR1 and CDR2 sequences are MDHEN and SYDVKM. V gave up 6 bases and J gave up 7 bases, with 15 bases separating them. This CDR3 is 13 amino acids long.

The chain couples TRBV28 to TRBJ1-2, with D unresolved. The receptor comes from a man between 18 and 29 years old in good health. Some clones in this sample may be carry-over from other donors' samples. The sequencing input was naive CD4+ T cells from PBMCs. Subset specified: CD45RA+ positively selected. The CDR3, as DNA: TGTGCCAGCAGCCAGCGGTTCTCAGGTGGCTACACCTTC. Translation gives CASSQRFSGGYTF.